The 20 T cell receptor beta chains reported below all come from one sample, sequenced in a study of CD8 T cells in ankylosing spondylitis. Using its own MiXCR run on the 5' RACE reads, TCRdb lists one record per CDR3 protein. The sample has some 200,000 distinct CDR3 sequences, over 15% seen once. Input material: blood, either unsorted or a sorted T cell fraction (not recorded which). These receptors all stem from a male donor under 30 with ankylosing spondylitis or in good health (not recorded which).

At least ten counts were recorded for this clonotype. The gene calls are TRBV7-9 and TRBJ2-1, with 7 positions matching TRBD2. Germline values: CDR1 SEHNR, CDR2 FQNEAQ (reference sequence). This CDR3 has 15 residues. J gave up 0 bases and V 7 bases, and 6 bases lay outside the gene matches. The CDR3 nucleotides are TGTGCCAGCAAATCTAGCGGTAGCTCCTACAATGAGCAGTTCTTC. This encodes CASKSSGSSYNEQFF.

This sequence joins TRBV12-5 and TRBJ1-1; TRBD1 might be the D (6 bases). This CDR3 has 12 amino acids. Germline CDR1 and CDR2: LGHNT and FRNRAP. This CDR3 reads CAGGGGNTEAFF. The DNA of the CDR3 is TGTGCCGGCGGGGGGGGCAACACTGAAGCTTTCTTT.

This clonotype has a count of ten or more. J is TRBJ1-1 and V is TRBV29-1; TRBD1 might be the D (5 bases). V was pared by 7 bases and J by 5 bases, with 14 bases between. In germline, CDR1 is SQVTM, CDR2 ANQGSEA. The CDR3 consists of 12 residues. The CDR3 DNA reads TGCAGCGCCGGAGGGGTAGTGACTGAAGCTTTCTTT. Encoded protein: CSAGGVVTEAFF.

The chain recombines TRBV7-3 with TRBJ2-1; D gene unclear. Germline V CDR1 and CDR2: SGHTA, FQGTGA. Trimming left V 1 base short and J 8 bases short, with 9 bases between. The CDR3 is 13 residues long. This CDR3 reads CASSLNRGHEQFF. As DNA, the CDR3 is TGTGCCAGCAGCTTAAACCGAGGCCATGAGCAGTTCTTC. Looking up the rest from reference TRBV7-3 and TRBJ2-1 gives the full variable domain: GAGVSQTPSNKVTEKGKYVELRCDPISGHTALYWYRQSLGQGPEFLIYFQGTGAADDSGLPNDRFFAVRPEGSVSTLKIQRTERGDSAVYLCASSLNRGHEQFFGPGTRLTVL.

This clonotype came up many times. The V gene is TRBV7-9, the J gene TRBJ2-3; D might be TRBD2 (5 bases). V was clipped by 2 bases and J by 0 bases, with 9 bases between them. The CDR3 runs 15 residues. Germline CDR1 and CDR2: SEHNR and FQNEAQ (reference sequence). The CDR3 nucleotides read TGTGCCAGCAGCTTATCGGGGATAAGCACAGATACGCAGTATTTT. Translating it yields CASSLSGISTDTQYF.

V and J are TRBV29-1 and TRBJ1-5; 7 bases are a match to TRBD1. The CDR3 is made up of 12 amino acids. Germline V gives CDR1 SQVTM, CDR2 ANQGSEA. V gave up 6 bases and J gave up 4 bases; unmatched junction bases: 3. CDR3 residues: CSVGQENQPQHF. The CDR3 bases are TGCAGCGTCGGACAGGAGAATCAGCCCCAGCATTTT.

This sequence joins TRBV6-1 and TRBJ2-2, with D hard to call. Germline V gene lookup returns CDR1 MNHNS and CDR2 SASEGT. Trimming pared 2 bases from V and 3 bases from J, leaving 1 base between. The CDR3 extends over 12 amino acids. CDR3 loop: CASSEYTGELFF. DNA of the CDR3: TGTGCCAGCAGTGAATACACCGGGGAGCTGTTTTTT.

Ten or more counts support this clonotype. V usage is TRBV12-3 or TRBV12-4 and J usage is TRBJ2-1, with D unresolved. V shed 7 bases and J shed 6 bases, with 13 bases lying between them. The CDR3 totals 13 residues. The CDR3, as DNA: TGTGCCAGCACCCTGGTCCTGGCCAATGAGCAGTTCTTC. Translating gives CASTLVLANEQFF.

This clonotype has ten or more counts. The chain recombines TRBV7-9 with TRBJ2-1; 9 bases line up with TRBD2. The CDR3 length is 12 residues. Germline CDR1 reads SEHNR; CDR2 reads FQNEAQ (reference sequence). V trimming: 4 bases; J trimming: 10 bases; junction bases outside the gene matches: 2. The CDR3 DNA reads TGTGCCAGCAGCTGGACTAGCGAGGAGCAGTTCTTC. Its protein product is CASSWTSEEQFF.

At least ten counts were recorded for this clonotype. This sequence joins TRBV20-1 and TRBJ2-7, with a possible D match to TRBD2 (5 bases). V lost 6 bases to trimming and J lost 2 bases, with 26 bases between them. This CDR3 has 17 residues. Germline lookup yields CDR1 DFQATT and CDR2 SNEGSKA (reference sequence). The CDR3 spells CSADGGITAGPTYEQYF. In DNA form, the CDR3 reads TGCAGTGCCGATGGCGGTATCACGGCGGGCCCTACCTACGAGCAGTACTTC.

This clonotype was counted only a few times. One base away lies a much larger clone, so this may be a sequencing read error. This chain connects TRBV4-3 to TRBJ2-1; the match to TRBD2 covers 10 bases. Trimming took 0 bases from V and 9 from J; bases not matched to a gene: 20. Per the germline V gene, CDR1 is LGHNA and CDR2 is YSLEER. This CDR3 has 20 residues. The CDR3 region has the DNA TGCGCCAGCAGCCAAGATAGGTTTACGGCTAGCGGGAGTGAAAATCCTGAGCAGTTCTTC. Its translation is CASSQDRFTASGSENPEQFF.

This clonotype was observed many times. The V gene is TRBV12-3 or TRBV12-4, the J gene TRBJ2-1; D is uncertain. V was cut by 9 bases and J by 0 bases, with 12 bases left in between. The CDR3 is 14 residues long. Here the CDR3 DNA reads TGTGCCAGTGCCGGGCCGAGCTCCTACAATGAGCAGTTCTTC. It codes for CASAGPSSYNEQFF.

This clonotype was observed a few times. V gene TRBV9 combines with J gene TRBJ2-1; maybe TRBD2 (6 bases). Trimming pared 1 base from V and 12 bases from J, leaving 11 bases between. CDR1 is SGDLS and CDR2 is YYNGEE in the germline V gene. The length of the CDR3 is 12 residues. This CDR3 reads CASSVWGGGQFF. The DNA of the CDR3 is TGTGCCAGCAGCGTATGGGGAGGAGGGCAGTTCTTC.

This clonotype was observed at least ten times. The CDR3 DNA sequence: TGCAGTGCCTGCCCCCAGGGCACCTACAATGAGCAGTTCTTC. This encodes CSACPQGTYNEQFF. The chain has TRBV20-1 and TRBJ2-1, with D perhaps TRBD1 (5 bases). The CDR3 has 14 residues. Trimming pared 6 bases from V and 2 bases from J, leaving 14 bases between. The germline gives CDR1 DFQATT, CDR2 SNEGSKA (reference sequence).

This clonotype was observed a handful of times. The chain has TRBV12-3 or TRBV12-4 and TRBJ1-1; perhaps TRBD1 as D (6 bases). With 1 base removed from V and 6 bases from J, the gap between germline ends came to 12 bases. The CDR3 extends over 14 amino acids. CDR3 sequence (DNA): TGTGCCAGCAGTTTAGGGGGAGGGGGACCTGAAGCTTTCTTT. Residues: CASSLGGGGPEAFF.

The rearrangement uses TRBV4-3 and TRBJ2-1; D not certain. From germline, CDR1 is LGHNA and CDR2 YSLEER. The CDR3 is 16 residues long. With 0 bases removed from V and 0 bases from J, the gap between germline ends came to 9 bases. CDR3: CASSQDLLSSYNEQFF. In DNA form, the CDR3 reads TGCGCCAGCAGCCAAGATTTGCTTTCCTCCTACAATGAGCAGTTCTTC.

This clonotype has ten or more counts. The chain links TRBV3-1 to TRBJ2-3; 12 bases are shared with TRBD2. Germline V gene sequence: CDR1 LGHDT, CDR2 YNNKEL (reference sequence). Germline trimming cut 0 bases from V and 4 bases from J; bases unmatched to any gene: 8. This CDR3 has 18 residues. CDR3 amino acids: CASSQDRRLAGVPDTQYF. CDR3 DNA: TGTGCCAGCAGCCAAGATCGTAGACTAGCGGGAGTCCCAGATACGCAGTATTTT.

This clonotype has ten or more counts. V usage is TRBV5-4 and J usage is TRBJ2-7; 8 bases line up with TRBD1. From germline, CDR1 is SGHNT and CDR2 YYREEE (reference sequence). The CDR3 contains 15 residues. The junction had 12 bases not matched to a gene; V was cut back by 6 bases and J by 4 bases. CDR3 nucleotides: TGTGCCAGCAACCGAGGCGGGACAGGAGAATACGAGCAGTACTTC. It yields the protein CASNRGGTGEYEQYF.

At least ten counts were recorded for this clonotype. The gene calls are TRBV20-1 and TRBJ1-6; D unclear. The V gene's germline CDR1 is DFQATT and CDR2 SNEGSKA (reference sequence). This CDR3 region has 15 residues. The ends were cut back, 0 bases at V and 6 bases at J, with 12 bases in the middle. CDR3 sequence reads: CSARDRPTPNSPLHF. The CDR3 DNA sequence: TGCAGTGCTAGAGACCGCCCTACCCCTAATTCACCCCTCCACTTT.

CDR3 bases: TGTGCCAGCAGCTTACGGGCTAGCGGTACCAGGTCCTACTACAATGAGCAGTTCTTC. This codes for CASSLRASGTRSYYNEQFF. V gene TRBV7-6 combines with J gene TRBJ2-1, with 7 bases fitting TRBD2. The length of the CDR3 is 19 residues. Germline values: CDR1 SGHVS, CDR2 FNYEAQ. After removal of 2 bases from V and 3 bases from J, the junction contained 16 bases not matched to a gene.